This T cell receptor (beta chain) was captured by sequencing in a study of blood T cell repertoires in COVID-19. Overall study context: The United States, Italy and Spain were the sources of the acute and convalescent COVID-19 samples. From T cells, B-cell-depleted T cells, or PBMCs came the material, which was cDNA or gDNA.

Germline CDR1 is SGHNT and CDR2 is YYREEE (reference sequence). The CDR3 has 14 residues. The J segment lost 7 bases and the V segment lost 5 bases, leaving 8 bases of the junction unmatched. How the authors handled the data: Reference gene primer amplification yielded estimated nucleated cell counts. Here immunoSEQ multiplex PCR was the method, and the copy in TCRdb shows in-frame clones only, minus some. V and J calls and clone size are copied from that table; D and trimming were computed from the DNA. The sample records approximately 78,000 clones, approximately 88% being singletons. The TCR was taken from a man between 45 and 60 years old with acute or convalescent COVID-19. Sequencing input: peripheral blood. The genes are TRBV5-4 and TRBJ2-2; 7 bases align to TRBD2. CDR3 in DNA: TGTGCCAGCAGTCCCTCAACTAGCGTCGGGGAGCTGTTTTTT. Its translation: CASSPSTSVGELFF. The full variable domain, its missing parts supplied by reference TRBV5-4 and TRBJ2-2, is ETGVTQSPTHLIKTRGQQVTLRCSSQSGHNTVSWYQQALGQGPQFIFQYYREEENGRGNFPPRFSGLQFPNYSSELNVNALELDDSALYLCASSPSTSVGELFFGEGSRLTVL.